One sample yielded the 14 T cell receptor beta chains listed below, sequenced in a study of T cells after yellow fever vaccination. TCRdb re-called the 5' RACE reads through MiXCR, storing one row per CDR3 protein. The profile shows about 130,000 distinct CDR3 sequences, around 7.7% of them singletons. The specimen was CD4+ T cells sorted from PBMCs, collected 10 to 11 days after the first yellow fever vaccination. Receptors originate from a man aged 18-30 years who received the YFV17D yellow fever vaccine.

This clonotype has at least ten counts. This chain uses TRBV3-1 with TRBJ2-2; D is perhaps TRBD1 or TRBD2 (5 bases each). This CDR3 is 13 amino acids long. Trimming took off 4 bases at V and 4 bases at J, with 7 bases between the two ends. Germline assignment: CDR1 LGHDT and CDR2 YNNKEL (reference sequence). As DNA, the CDR3 is TGTGCCAGCAGCCGGGACGTCACCGGGGAGCTGTTTTTT. Translating it yields CASSRDVTGELFF. Supplemented by reference TRBV3-1 and TRBJ2-2, the full variable domain reads DTAVSQTPKYLVTQMGNDKSIKCEQNLGHDTMYWYKQDSKKFLKIMFSYNNKELIINETVPNRFSPKSPDKAHLNLHINSLELGDSAVYFCASSRDVTGELFFGEGSRLTVL.

In its sample, this clonotype was seen once. Just one base apart from a much larger clone, this may be a read error. The chain recombines TRBV5-5 with TRBJ1-5; a possible D gene is TRBD1 (5 bases). Trimming shortened V by 3 bases and J by 5 bases, and 9 bases separated the two germline ends. The CDR3 is 13 amino acids. Per germline, CDR1 SGHKS and CDR2 YYEKEE (reference sequence). This chain's CDR3 is CASSSGTHQPQHF. CDR3 nucleotide sequence: TGTGCCAGCAGCTCGGGGACTCATCAGCCCCAGCATTTT. Full variable domain (outside the CDR3, taken from reference TRBV5-5 and TRBJ1-5): DAGVTQSPTHLIKTRGQQVTLRCSPISGHKSVSWYQQVLGQGPQFIFQYYEKEERGRGNFPDRFSARQFPNYSSELNVNALLLGDSALYLCASSSGTHQPQHFGDGTRLSIL.

This clonotype appeared many times. V usage is TRBV2 and J usage is TRBJ2-3; D remains ambiguous. Germline V gene sequence: CDR1 SNHLY, CDR2 FYNNEI. The CDR3 totals 14 residues. The germline V and J ends were trimmed by 2 bases and 4 bases, with 10 bases remaining between them. The CDR3 nucleotides are TGTGCCAGCAGTGAACTGCTAGAGGCAGATACGCAGTATTTT. This gives the protein CASSELLEADTQYF.

This clonotype has a count of ten or more. The chain employs TRBV12-3 or TRBV12-4 and TRBJ1-1; the D is unclear. V lost 2 bases and J lost 2, with 9 bases in between. The CDR3 length is 14 residues. CDR3 sequence: CASSLRQLNTEAFF. CDR3 nucleotide sequence: TGTGCCAGCAGTTTACGTCAGCTCAACACTGAAGCTTTCTTT.

In this sample, this clonotype turned up many times. The chain links TRBV7-9 to TRBJ1-2; D is possibly TRBD1 (6 bases). The CDR3 is made up of 15 amino acids. CDR1 and CDR2 from the germline V gene are SEHNR and FQNEAQ (reference sequence). V lost 4 bases and J lost 4, with 16 bases in between. CDR3 in DNA: TGTGCCAGCAGCTCAACAGGGAATCCCATCTATGGCTACACCTTC. As protein: CASSSTGNPIYGYTF.

This clonotype was observed a handful of times. The V gene is TRBV28, the J gene TRBJ2-2, with a tentative D call TRBD1 (5 bases). Trimming removed 6 bases from V and 5 bases from J, with 10 bases in between. The germline CDR1 and CDR2 sequences are MDHEN and SYDVKM. This CDR3 contains 13 residues. The DNA of the CDR3 is TGTGCCAGCAGGTCCCAGGGAACCGGGGAGCTGTTTTTT. This sequence encodes CASRSQGTGELFF.

This clonotype was detected ten times or more. V and J are TRBV5-1 and TRBJ2-6, with a possible D match to TRBD2 (5 bases). The germline CDR1 and CDR2 sequences are SGHRS and YFSETQ. V lost 6 bases and J 2 bases, leaving 12 bases between the germline ends. This CDR3 region has 15 residues. This CDR3 is CASNDGNAGANVLTF. The DNA for the CDR3 is TGCGCCAGCAACGACGGGAACGCTGGGGCCAACGTCCTGACTTTC. Looking up the rest from reference TRBV5-1 and TRBJ2-6 gives the full variable domain: KAGVTQTPRYLIKTRGQQVTLSCSPISGHRSVSWYQQTPGQGLQFLFEYFSETQRNKGNFPGRFSGRQFSNSRSEMNVSTLELGDSALYLCASNDGNAGANVLTFGAGSRLTVL.

A word on this clonotype: This may be a read error, as it is one base from a much larger clone. The chain couples TRBV15 to TRBJ2-4, with D uncertain. Trimming shortened V by 5 bases and J by 0 bases, and 5 bases separated the two germline ends. Germline-derived CDR1 and CDR2 are LNHNV and YYDKDF (reference sequence). CDR3 length: 13 residues. CDR3 region: CATSGVAKNIQYF. DNA of the CDR3: TGTGCCACCAGCGGAGTAGCCAAAAACATTCAGTACTTC.

This sequence joins TRBV4-3 and TRBJ1-2, with TRBD1 as a possible D gene (5 bases). The CDR3 length is 13 residues. Per germline, CDR1 LGHNA and CDR2 YSLEER. Trimming took 4 bases from V and 5 from J, leaving 11 bases between them. In DNA form, the CDR3 reads TGCGCCAGCAGCCCACAGACAGCGTATGGCTACACCTTC. Amino acids: CASSPQTAYGYTF.

The sample holds many counts of this clonotype. V gene TRBV20-1 combines with J gene TRBJ2-1; 7 nucleotides align to TRBD1. V was pared by 6 bases and J by 9 bases, with 14 bases of the junction left unmatched. This CDR3 spans 14 amino acids. Per germline, CDR1 DFQATT and CDR2 SNEGSKA (reference sequence). The CDR3 loop reads CSATGQYVSGEQFF. CDR3 coding DNA: TGCAGTGCCACGGGACAGTACGTTTCCGGTGAGCAGTTCTTC.

This clonotype was found many times. This rearrangement joins TRBV7-2 to TRBJ2-3; 9 nucleotides agree with TRBD2. Germline CDR1 SGHTA, CDR2 FQGNSA. V shed 1 base, J shed 8 bases, and the junction held 13 bases outside the gene matches. The CDR3 is 17 amino acids. The CDR3 region is CASSLGASGDGRSTQYF. CDR3 in DNA: TGTGCCAGCAGCTTAGGCGCTAGCGGGGACGGGCGGAGTACGCAGTATTTT.

The sample holds many counts of this clonotype. This chain connects TRBV5-1 to TRBJ2-7; 9 positions match TRBD1. The ends lost 5 bases at V and 4 bases at J; junction bases unmatched: 10. The CDR3 loop spans 15 amino acids. Germline V gene lookup returns CDR1 SGHRS and CDR2 YFSETQ. CDR3 DNA sequence: TGCGCCAGCAGTCCGGTCGGGACAGGGAAGTACGAGCAGTACTTC. Amino acids: CASSPVGTGKYEQYF.

Many counts were recorded for this clonotype. The rearrangement joins TRBV12-3 or TRBV12-4 to TRBJ2-1; 7 bases line up with TRBD1. This CDR3 spans 14 amino acids. V was pared by 8 bases and J by 9 bases, with 13 bases of the junction left unmatched. CDR3 sequence (DNA): TGTGCCAGCGGTCCGACAGGGCCCGGGATTGAGCAGTTCTTC. Its protein product is CASGPTGPGIEQFF.

Worth noting for this clonotype: A much larger clone differs from this one at a single base, so this may be a read error. V gene TRBV5-6 combines with J gene TRBJ2-2; D is perhaps TRBD2 (5 bases). Per the germline V gene, CDR1 is SGHDT and CDR2 is YYEEEE. The CDR3 is 14 residues long. The V end was cut by 4 bases, the J end by 4 bases, with 11 bases between. DNA of the CDR3: TGTGCCAGCAGCCGAAGGACTTCCACCGGGGAGCTGTTTTTT. Translating it yields CASSRRTSTGELFF. Combining the CDR3 with reference TRBV5-6 and TRBJ2-2 gives the whole variable domain DAGVTQSPTHLIKTRGQQVTLRCSPKSGHDTVSWYQQALGQGPQFIFQYYEEEERQRGNFPDRFSGHQFPNYSSELNVNALLLGDSALYLCASSRRTSTGELFFGEGSRLTVL.